These 27 T cell receptor beta chains share one sample of origin, sequenced in a study of T cells in localized non-small cell lung cancer. The table came from immunoSEQ multiplex PCR; TCRdb's copy has only in-frame clones and leaves some out. The table lists about 41,000 clones, 88% of them singletons. The sample here was peripheral blood, taken before any cancer treatment. The origin of the receptors is a female donor older than 55 with stage I squamous cell lung carcinoma.

CDR3 DNA sequence: TGTGCCTGGAGTCTCCCGGGACAGGTCGATGAAAAACTGTTTTTT. This sequence encodes CAWSLPGQVDEKLFF. V is TRBV30 and J is TRBJ1-4; 8 nucleotides agree with TRBD1. CDR1 GTSNPN and CDR2 SVGIG come from the germline V gene (reference sequence). The V and J ends lost 2 bases and 6 bases, in that order; junction bases with no gene match: 8. The CDR3 is 15 residues long.

The chain is built from TRBV5-4 and TRBJ2-4; 12 bases map to TRBD2. Trimming removed 1 base from V and 0 bases from J; junction bases left unmatched: 8. This CDR3 has 19 residues. From germline, CDR1 is SGHNT and CDR2 YYREEE (reference sequence). The CDR3 DNA sequence: TGTGCCAGCAGCTTGAGACTAGCGGGAGTGATCCTAGCCAAAAACATTCAGTACTTC. This sequence encodes CASSLRLAGVILAKNIQYF.

V usage is TRBV2 and J usage is TRBJ2-5, with 14 bases matching TRBD2. The CDR3 contains 17 residues. V shed 7 bases and J 4 bases; nucleotides not matched to a gene: 11. The germline V gene has CDR1 SNHLY and CDR2 FYNNEI. The CDR3 sequence: CASTEGLAGERGETQYF. As DNA, the CDR3 is TGTGCCAGCACCGAGGGACTAGCGGGAGAACGGGGAGAGACCCAGTACTTC.

The CDR3 nucleotides read TGTGCCAGCAGCGGTGGAAGGTCCTACGAGCAGTACTTC. Encoded protein: CASSGGRSYEQYF. V and J are TRBV7-9 and TRBJ2-7; D gene uncertain. Trimming cost V 5 bases and J 1 base, with 9 bases left between them. Germline V gives CDR1 SEHNR, CDR2 FQNEAQ (reference sequence). The CDR3 totals 13 residues.

The V and J genes are TRBV2 and TRBJ2-3; D is undetermined. There are 14 residues in the CDR3. Trimming cost V 5 bases and J 6 bases, with 15 bases left between them. CDR1 SNHLY and CDR2 FYNNEI come from the germline V gene. The CDR3 sequence is CASSLAAIDDTQYF. In nucleotides, the CDR3 is TGTGCCAGCAGTTTGGCCGCTATTGATGATACGCAGTATTTT.

The chain couples TRBV7-9 to TRBJ2-6; no clear D gene. Trimming removed 1 base from V and 0 bases from J, with 7 bases in between. Germline V CDR1 and CDR2: SEHNR, FQNEAQ (reference sequence). This CDR3 is 16 amino acids long. This chain's CDR3 is CASSLGLVSGANVLTF. The CDR3, as DNA: TGTGCCAGCAGCTTAGGCTTAGTCTCTGGGGCCAACGTCCTGACTTTC.

The chain joins TRBV6-5 to TRBJ1-1; tentative D call: TRBD1 (6 bases). The CDR3 totals 14 residues. V gave up 4 bases and J gave up 3 bases, with 12 bases separating them. Germline values: CDR1 MNHEY, CDR2 SVGAGI. CDR3 coding DNA: TGTGCCAGCAGTTTCGGGGGGCGGGACACTGAAGCTTTCTTT. Its protein product is CASSFGGRDTEAFF.

This clone was found once. The chain links TRBV19 to TRBJ1-2, with a weak D call TRBD1 (6 bases). Per the germline V gene, CDR1 is LNHDA and CDR2 is SQIVND (reference sequence). V lost 5 bases and J lost 8, with 15 bases in between. The CDR3 spans 13 residues. CDR3 sequence: CASSLRGAQGYTF. The CDR3 DNA is TGTGCCAGTAGTCTACGGGGGGCGCAAGGCTACACCTTC.

The chain recombines TRBV19 with TRBJ2-2; 11 nucleotides agree with TRBD1. The CDR3 has 15 residues. V was pared by 5 bases and J by 5 bases, with 4 bases of the junction left unmatched. Germline values: CDR1 LNHDA, CDR2 SQIVND (reference sequence). CDR3 nucleotides: TGTGCCAGTAGTTGGGGGGACAGGGGGACCGGGGAGCTGTTTTTT. Residues: CASSWGDRGTGELFF.

The V gene is TRBV9, the J gene TRBJ1-2; D is perhaps TRBD1 (6 bases). Trimming took off 4 bases at V and 4 bases at J, with 14 bases between the two ends. CDR3 length: 14 residues. The germline CDR1 and CDR2 sequences are SGDLS and YYNGEE. The CDR3: CASSSTTGFYGYTF. The CDR3 DNA reads TGTGCCAGCAGCTCTACCACAGGGTTCTATGGCTACACCTTC.

This rearrangement joins TRBV7-8 to TRBJ2-5, with a possible D match to TRBD2 (6 bases). Gene TRBJ2-7 matches the end of the DNA better, so the J call may be wrong. Germline values: CDR1 SGHVS, CDR2 FQNEAQ. The CDR3 is 14 amino acids. The CDR3 protein is CASSPRGSVGEQYF. CDR3 nucleotide sequence: TGTGCCAGCAGCCCCCGGGGGTCCGTCGGCGAGCAGTACTTC.

V is TRBV19 and J is TRBJ2-7; 9 bases match TRBD1. The CDR3 loop spans 15 amino acids. The germline gives CDR1 LNHDA, CDR2 SQIVND (reference sequence). V gave up 5 bases and J gave up 2 bases; unmatched junction bases: 7. The CDR3 spells CASSLDRGRAYEQYF. CDR3 nucleotides: TGTGCCAGTAGTCTCGACAGGGGGAGAGCCTACGAGCAGTACTTC.

The CDR3 coding sequence is TGCGCCAGCAGCTTGGAAGGTGGACAGGGTCGGACCGGGGAGCTGTTTTTT. Amino acids: CASSLEGGQGRTGELFF. This chain links TRBV5-1 with TRBJ2-2; 8 bases align to TRBD1. This CDR3 has 17 residues. V gave up 0 bases and J gave up 5 bases; unmatched junction bases: 9. CDR1 SGHRS and CDR2 YFSETQ come from the germline V gene.

As regards this clone: One junction end disagrees with the germline gene, perhaps due to a read error. V and J are TRBV7-6 and TRBJ2-5; no clear D. The germline CDR1 and CDR2 sequences are SGHVS and FNYEAQ. This CDR3 spans 12 amino acids. The CDR3 sequence is CASSVAWETQYF. CDR3 DNA sequence: TGTGCCAGCAGCGTAGCTTGGGAGACCCAGTACTTC.

The V call is TRBV6-5, the J call TRBJ2-7, with 8 positions matching TRBD1. Germline values: CDR1 MNHEY, CDR2 SVGAGI. The V gene end was trimmed by 5 bases and the J gene end by 6 bases; junction bases not matched to a gene: 12. The CDR3 contains 15 residues. This chain's CDR3 is CASSPDRGGRSEQYF. The CDR3 DNA sequence: TGTGCCAGCAGTCCCGACAGGGGAGGAAGGTCCGAGCAGTACTTC.

This clone occurred a few times. This chain joins TRBV11-1 and TRBJ2-2; D uncertain. V was clipped by 2 bases and J by 7 bases, with 14 bases between them. This CDR3 spans 15 amino acids. Germline V gene data show CDR1 as SGHAT and CDR2 as FQDESV (reference sequence). CDR3 sequence: CASSLKRRVDGELFF. For the CDR3, the DNA is TGTGCCAGCAGCTTAAAGCGTCGCGTGGACGGGGAGCTGTTTTTT.

The chain recombines TRBV29-1 with TRBJ1-4; 7 bases agree with TRBD1. J gave up 4 bases and V 4 bases, and 6 bases lay outside the gene matches. CDR1 is SQVTM, CDR2 ANQGSEA, per germline. The CDR3 totals 14 residues. This chain's CDR3 is CSVGQGGGNEKLFF. CDR3 DNA sequence: TGCAGCGTTGGACAGGGTGGGGGTAATGAAAAACTGTTTTTT.

V gene TRBV28 combines with J gene TRBJ2-3, with a possible D match to TRBD1 (5 bases). V was shortened by 2 bases and J by 0 bases, with 12 bases between the two germline ends. There are 16 residues in the CDR3. Looked up from germline, CDR1 is MDHEN and CDR2 is SYDVKM. The CDR3 loop reads CASSLGASLSTDTQYF. In DNA, the CDR3 is TGTGCCAGCAGTTTAGGGGCCAGCCTTAGCACAGATACGCAGTATTTT.

This sequence joins TRBV5-5 and TRBJ1-5; D remains ambiguous. V was clipped by 1 base and J by 4 bases, with 15 bases between them. Germline V gene lookup returns CDR1 SGHKS and CDR2 YYEKEE (reference sequence). This CDR3 comprises 16 residues. The DNA of the CDR3 is TGTGCCAGCAGCTTGAGCGCCCGGGCGATAAATCAGCCCCAGCATTTT. Protein sequence: CASSLSARAINQPQHF.

As DNA, the CDR3 is TGTGCCAGCAGCTCTACTAGCGGGGGGTTCACAGATACGCAGTATTTT. Protein: CASSSTSGGFTDTQYF. The rearrangement joins TRBV7-2 to TRBJ2-3; 12 bases agree with TRBD2. The CDR3 extends over 16 amino acids. V lost 4 bases, J lost 2 bases, and 4 bases stayed unmatched. The germline V gene has CDR1 SGHTA and CDR2 FQGNSA.

CDR3 loop: CASSVGTARLNEQYF. The CDR3 DNA is TGTGCCAGCAGCGTGGGGACAGCCCGACTTAACGAGCAGTACTTC. The chain has TRBV9 and TRBJ2-7, with TRBD1 matching over 7 bases. The CDR3 extends over 15 amino acids. The junction had 10 bases not matched to a gene; V was cut back by 2 bases and J by 5 bases. Germline CDR1 reads SGDLS; CDR2 reads YYNGEE. Looking up the rest from reference TRBV9 and TRBJ2-7 gives the full variable domain: DSGVTQTPKHLITATGQRVTLRCSPRSGDLSVYWYQQSLDQGLQFLIQYYNGEERAKGNILERFSAQQFPDLHSELNLSSLELGDSALYFCASSVGTARLNEQYFGPGTRLTVT.

The chain employs TRBV5-6 and TRBJ2-7; D might be TRBD1 or TRBD2, each matching 6 bases. V gave up 2 bases and J gave up 5 bases, with 11 bases separating them. The CDR3 runs to 13 residues. Germline loops: CDR1 SGHDT, CDR2 YYEEEE. As DNA, the CDR3 is TGTGCCAGCAGCTTTACAGGGAGGAACGAGCAGTACTTC. Translating gives CASSFTGRNEQYF.

Notes on this clone: The DNA is left out, because the CDR3 cannot be placed on it with certainty; the CDR3 is given as TCRdb lists it. The CDR3 loop reads CASSFLENEQFF. The V call is TRBV27, the J call TRBJ2-1; the table's TRBD2 call for D was not verified on the DNA. Germline assignment: CDR1 MNHEY and CDR2 SMNVEV (reference sequence). The CDR3 length is 12 residues, termini included.

The V and J genes are TRBV30 and TRBJ2-7; D might be TRBD1 or TRBD2, each matching 6 bases. V was cut by 0 bases and J by 1 base, with 10 bases left in between. The length of the CDR3 is 14 residues. CDR1 is GTSNPN, CDR2 SVGIG, per germline (reference sequence). The CDR3 sequence is CAWSVGGPSYEQYF. The CDR3 DNA follows: TGTGCCTGGAGTGTAGGGGGGCCGTCCTACGAGCAGTACTTC.

The chain recombines TRBV11-2 with TRBJ2-5, with D hard to call. The CDR3 totals 14 residues. V shed 4 bases and J shed 2 bases, with 11 bases lying between them. In germline, CDR1 is SGHAT, CDR2 FQNNGV. The chain's CDR3 is CASSSWTPQETQYF. DNA of the CDR3: TGTGCCAGCAGCTCCTGGACCCCGCAAGAGACCCAGTACTTC.

V gene TRBV7-2 combines with J gene TRBJ2-3; no clear D. V lost 5 bases and J lost 0, with 18 bases in between. From germline, CDR1 is SGHTA and CDR2 FQGNSA. This CDR3 spans 17 amino acids. The CDR3 sequence is CASSIAYDFASTDTQYF. The CDR3 region has the DNA TGTGCCAGCAGCATCGCTTACGACTTCGCTAGCACAGATACGCAGTATTTT.

The chain employs TRBV12-5 and TRBJ2-3; 7 bases agree with TRBD2. J gave up 0 bases and V 2 bases, and 2 bases lay outside the gene matches. CDR3 length equals 15 residues. The germline V gene has CDR1 LGHNT and CDR2 FRNRAP. CDR3 DNA sequence: TGTGCTAGTGGTTTGAGGCGGGGGAGCACAGATACGCAGTATTTT. Its protein is CASGLRRGSTDTQYF.